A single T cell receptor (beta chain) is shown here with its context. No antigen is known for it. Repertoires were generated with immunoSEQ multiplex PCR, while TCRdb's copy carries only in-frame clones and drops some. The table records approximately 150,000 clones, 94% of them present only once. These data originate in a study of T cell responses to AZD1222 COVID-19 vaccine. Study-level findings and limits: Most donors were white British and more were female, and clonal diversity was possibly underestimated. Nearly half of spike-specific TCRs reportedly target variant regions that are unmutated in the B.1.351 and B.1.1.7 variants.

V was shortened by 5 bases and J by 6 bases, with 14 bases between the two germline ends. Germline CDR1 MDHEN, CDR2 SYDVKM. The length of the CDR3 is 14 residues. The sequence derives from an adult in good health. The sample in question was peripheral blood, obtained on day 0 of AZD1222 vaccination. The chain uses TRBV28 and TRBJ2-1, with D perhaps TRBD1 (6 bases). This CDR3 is CASSAPTGPNEQFF. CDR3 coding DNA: TGTGCCAGCAGTGCACCAACAGGGCCCAATGAGCAGTTCTTC.